The 12 T cell receptor beta chains below come from one sample, sequenced in a study of blood T cell repertoires in COVID-19 (TCRdb year 2020). Libraries were prepared through the immunoSEQ multiplex PCR assay. The source is immuneACCESS, and TCRdb retained only in-frame sequences with V and J called. Part of the clones is not carried over; for the studies checked, unresolved V genes explain less than half of this, and the remainder is unexplained. The table for this sample lists roughly 140,000 clones; around 84% of them were counted only once. The ten top clones hold almost 10% of the sample. Sequenced material: peripheral blood. The receptor set was obtained from a woman aged 45-59 years with acute or convalescent COVID-19.

The CDR3 nucleotides read TGTGCCACCAGCAGAGCGCAGAATGAAAAACTGTTTTTT. It encodes CATSRAQNEKLFF. The V and J genes are TRBV15 and TRBJ1-4; no reliable D call. The CDR3 consists of 13 residues. Deletions cut 1 base from V and 5 bases from J, with 5 bases between. Germline assignment: CDR1 LNHNV and CDR2 YYDKDF (reference sequence). The variable domain in full, completed from reference TRBV15 and TRBJ1-4, reads DAMVIQNPRYQVTQFGKPVTLSCSQTLNHNVMYWYQQKSSQAPKLLFHYYDKDFNNEADTPDNFQSRRPNTSFCFLDIRSPGLGDTAMYLCATSRAQNEKLFFGSGTQLSVL.

The genes are TRBV12-3 or TRBV12-4 and TRBJ2-4, with unresolved D. This CDR3 region has 11 residues. V gave up 6 bases and J gave up 12 bases, with 12 bases separating them. In DNA, the CDR3 is TGTGCCAGCAGACTCGTAGCAGCTCAGTACTTC. It specifies CASRLVAAQYF.

The CDR3 protein is CASSEGAGTGRKQYF. The DNA of the CDR3 is TGTGCCAGCAGTGAGGGGGCCGGGACAGGGAGAAAGCAGTACTTC. V usage is TRBV6-1 and J usage is TRBJ2-7, with 9 bases lining up with TRBD1. V lost 3 bases and J lost 8; bases outside the gene matches: 11. The CDR3 runs to 15 residues. Germline assignment: CDR1 MNHNS and CDR2 SASEGT.

The chain uses TRBV24-1 and TRBJ2-1; the D gene is possibly TRBD2 (7 bases). V lost 9 bases and J lost 4, with 21 bases in between. CDR3 size: 16 residues. CDR1 is KGHDR and CDR2 is SFDVKD in the germline V gene. The CDR3 DNA sequence: TGTGCCACCTCCGCTTCGGGGGGCGGCCGATACAATGAGCAGTTCTTC. It translates to CATSASGGGRYNEQFF.

This clone was picked up a small number of times. The chain recombines TRBV27 with TRBJ1-2; tentatively, D is TRBD1 (6 bases). The V end lost 6 bases, the J end lost 8 bases, and 28 bases lay between the germline ends. CDR3 length: 17 residues. Germline loops: CDR1 MNHEY, CDR2 SMNVEV (reference sequence). The CDR3 sequence is CASSPGGAFFPPLGYTF. CDR3 bases: TGTGCCAGCAGCCCGGGGGGGGCTTTTTTCCCCCCGCTCGGCTACACCTTC.

The chain employs TRBV27 and TRBJ1-4; D perhaps matches TRBD1 (6 bases). The CDR3 contains 15 residues. Germline CDR1 reads MNHEY; CDR2 reads SMNVEV (reference sequence). Between the trimmed V and J ends, which lost 4 bases and 2 bases, there was a span of 11 bases. CDR3 protein: CASSYRDGTNEKLFF. The DNA for the CDR3 is TGTGCCAGCAGTTACAGGGACGGGACTAATGAAAAACTGTTTTTT. Using reference TRBV27 and TRBJ1-4 for the parts outside the CDR3, the full variable domain is EAQVTQNPRYLITVTGKKLTVTCSQNMNHEYMSWYRQDPGLGLRQIYYSMNVEVTDKGDVPEGYKVSRKEKRNFPLILESPSPNQTSLYFCASSYRDGTNEKLFFGSGTQLSVL.

The genes are TRBV13 and TRBJ2-7; 12 bases match TRBD2. Looked up from germline, CDR1 is PRHDT and CDR2 is FYEKMQ (reference sequence). V lost 5 bases, J lost 2 bases, and 4 bases stayed unmatched. CDR3 length equals 15 residues. Here the CDR3 DNA reads TGTGCCAGCAGCCCCCGACTAGCGGGAGCCTACGAGCAGTACTTC. Residues: CASSPRLAGAYEQYF.

The gene calls are TRBV3-1 (or the pseudogene TRBV3-2) and TRBJ2-7; D might be TRBD2 (5 bases). V shed 0 bases and J shed 5 bases, with 14 bases lying between them. Per germline, CDR1 LGHDT and CDR2 YNNKEL (reference sequence). The CDR3 totals 15 residues. The CDR3 DNA follows: TGTGCCAGCAGCCAAGATCCCGGCCCGGGGAACGAGCAGTACTTC. Translated, it gives CASSQDPGPGNEQYF.

The V and J genes are TRBV7-2 and TRBJ1-5, with TRBD1 as a possible D gene (5 bases). The germline CDR1 and CDR2 sequences are SGHTA and FQGNSA. The CDR3 contains 14 residues. The germline V and J ends were trimmed by 2 bases and 3 bases, with 8 bases remaining between them. The CDR3 is CASSLSGYNQPQHF. The CDR3 region has the DNA TGTGCCAGCAGCTTATCAGGGTACAATCAGCCCCAGCATTTT. Full variable domain (missing parts from reference TRBV7-2 and TRBJ1-5): GAGVSQSPSNKVTEKGKDVELRCDPISGHTALYWYRQSLGQGLEFLIYFQGNSAPDKSGLPSDRFSAERTGGSVSTLTIQRTQQEDSAVYLCASSLSGYNQPQHFGDGTRLSIL.

The chain uses TRBV19 and TRBJ2-5; 7 bases line up with TRBD1. J gave up 5 bases and V 7 bases, and 13 bases lay outside the gene matches. Looked up from germline, CDR1 is LNHDA and CDR2 is SQIVND (reference sequence). The CDR3 extends over 15 amino acids. The CDR3 loop is CASTTNRGPRETQYF. The CDR3 DNA follows: TGTGCCAGTACCACAAACAGGGGCCCCCGCGAGACCCAGTACTTC.

The chain carries TRBV4-1 and TRBJ1-5, with TRBD1 as a possible D gene (5 bases). CDR3 size: 17 residues. Germline assignment: CDR1 MGHRA and CDR2 YSYEKL. Trimming removed 2 bases at V and 3 bases at J, with 17 bases between. CDR3 loop: CASSQWSLGPYNQPQHF. CDR3 nucleotides: TGCGCCAGCAGCCAATGGTCGCTGGGGCCTTACAATCAGCCCCAGCATTTT.

The gene calls are TRBV28 and TRBJ2-1, with TRBD2 matching over 12 bases. Germline V CDR1 and CDR2: MDHEN, SYDVKM. The CDR3 totals 15 residues. Trimming removed 6 bases from V and 4 bases from J; junction bases left unmatched: 4. CDR3 bases: TGTGCCAGCAGACCTGGACTAGCGGGATACAATGAGCAGTTCTTC. It codes for CASRPGLAGYNEQFF. Looking up the rest from reference TRBV28 and TRBJ2-1 gives the full variable domain: DVKVTQSSRYLVKRTGEKVFLECVQDMDHENMFWYRQDPGLGLRLIYFSYDVKMKEKGDIPEGYSVSREKKERFSLILESASTNQTSMYLCASRPGLAGYNEQFFGPGTRLTVL.